The 22 T cell receptor beta chains below were found in one sample sequenced in a study of cytomegalovirus exposure and HLA in healthy donors. PCR was performed using 60 Vbeta and 13 Jbeta primers. The repertoire was sequenced with immunoSEQ multiplex PCR; TCRdb's copy has only in-frame clones and lacks some. The sample has about 200,000 clones; 76% are singletons. The sample comprised PBMCs. The receptors were sampled from a man aged 18 to 30 in good health and CMV-seronegative.

The chain links TRBV2 to TRBJ2-3, with 7 nucleotides matching TRBD1. This CDR3 spans 16 amino acids. V trimming: 7 bases; J trimming: 0 bases; junction bases outside the gene matches: 10. From germline, CDR1 is SNHLY and CDR2 FYNNEI. The CDR3 region has the DNA TGTGCCAGCAAGAAGCTAGAGGGGGCTAGCACAGATACGCAGTATTTT. It is translated as CASKKLEGASTDTQYF.

The chain is built from TRBV14 and TRBJ2-1; D may be TRBD2 (5 bases). Trimming removed 3 bases at V and 0 bases at J, with 12 bases between. Germline lookup yields CDR1 SGHDN and CDR2 FVKESK. This CDR3 has 16 amino acids. DNA of the CDR3: TGTGCCAGCAGCCATGGAGCGGACCCCTCCTACAATGAGCAGTTCTTC. Translation gives CASSHGADPSYNEQFF.

The rearrangement links TRBV4-1 to TRBJ1-4, with 9 bases fitting TRBD1. This CDR3 has 16 residues. V lost 4 bases, J lost 8 bases, and 11 bases stayed unmatched. The germline gives CDR1 MGHRA, CDR2 YSYEKL. The CDR3 nucleotides read TGCGCCAGCAGCCTGATGGACACAGGGGGCTGGGAAAAACTGTTTTTT. The encoded protein is CASSLMDTGGWEKLFF.

The J gene is TRBJ2-2, the V gene TRBV6-5, with unresolved D. Trimming took 5 bases from V and 4 from J, leaving 5 bases between them. The CDR3 runs to 12 residues. Germline V gives CDR1 MNHEY, CDR2 SVGAGI. CDR3: CASSPTTGELFF. The CDR3 DNA follows: TGTGCCAGCAGTCCTACCACCGGGGAGCTGTTTTTT.

The rearrangement links TRBV5-1 to TRBJ2-6; D uncertain. Germline V gives CDR1 SGHRS, CDR2 YFSETQ. The CDR3 loop spans 14 amino acids. The V end lost 2 bases, the J end lost 1 base, and 4 bases lay between the germline ends. CDR3 amino acids: CASSFGSGANVLTF. The CDR3 region has the DNA TGCGCCAGCAGCTTCGGTTCTGGGGCCAACGTCCTGACTTTC.

J is TRBJ2-1 and V is TRBV21-1; the D call of TRBD1 is as the table states it, not checked on the DNA. TRBV21-1 is given as a pseudogene. The CDR3 sequence is 20 residues long. The CDR3 protein is CASSTQPFWTGRLSYNEQFF. The CDR3, as DNA: TGTGCCAGCAGCACCCAGCCTTTTTGGACAGGGAGACTCTCCTACAATGAGCAGTTCTTC.

The rearrangement uses TRBV19 and TRBJ1-3, with 9 bases aligning to TRBD1. There are 16 residues in the CDR3. J gave up 1 base and V 7 bases, and 8 bases lay outside the gene matches. In germline, CDR1 is LNHDA, CDR2 SQIVND (reference sequence). CDR3 residues: CASIAGTGRSGNTIYF. The CDR3 nucleotides read TGTGCCAGTATCGCGGGGACAGGGAGGTCTGGAAACACCATATATTTT.

CDR3 sequence (DNA): TGTGCCTGGGGTCGACTAGGTCTCCCCCATGAGCAGTTCTTC. Protein product: CAWGRLGLPHEQFF. The chain has TRBV30 and TRBJ2-1; D possibly corresponds to TRBD2 (6 bases). Trimming took off 5 bases at V and 8 bases at J, with 19 bases between the two ends. This CDR3 region has 14 residues. CDR1 and CDR2 from the germline V gene are GTSNPN and SVGIG (reference sequence).

The V gene is TRBV5-6, the J gene TRBJ2-2; 10 nucleotides align to TRBD1. CDR1 and CDR2 (germline): SGHDT, YYEEEE. After removal of 2 bases from V and 4 bases from J, the junction contained 2 bases not matched to a gene. This CDR3 comprises 15 residues. The CDR3, as DNA: TGTGCCAGCAGCTTAGGGACAGGGGCCACCGGGGAGCTGTTTTTT. Translated, it gives CASSLGTGATGELFF.

In regard to this clone: The conserved final phenylalanine or tryptophan is absent from the CDR3, which likely points to a read error. The genes are TRBV2 and TRBJ1-2; D is possibly TRBD1 (5 bases). This CDR3 has 12 amino acids. The germline V and J ends were trimmed by 9 bases and 7 bases, with 15 bases remaining between them. Germline-derived CDR1 and CDR2 are SNHLY and FYNNEI. DNA of the CDR3: TGTGCCAGTCCTACGGGGGTCTCTGGCTACACCCTC. Its translation: CASPTGVSGYTL.

The chain carries TRBV5-1 and TRBJ1-1; a possible D gene is TRBD1 (5 bases). V was cut by 0 bases and J by 6 bases, with 12 bases left in between. The CDR3 contains 14 residues. Germline lookup yields CDR1 SGHRS and CDR2 YFSETQ. The CDR3 loop is CASSLVWGGAEAFF. The CDR3 nucleotides read TGCGCCAGCAGCTTGGTTTGGGGAGGGGCTGAAGCTTTCTTT.

The V call is TRBV2, the J call TRBJ2-7, with a tentative D call TRBD2 (5 bases). V lost 4 bases to trimming and J lost 2 bases, with 12 bases between them. The CDR3 length is 14 residues. The germline CDR1 and CDR2 sequences are SNHLY and FYNNEI. The DNA of the CDR3 is TGTGCCAGCAGTGTTGGTAGCGAACCCTACGAGCAGTACTTC. The encoded protein is CASSVGSEPYEQYF. Looking up the rest from reference TRBV2 and TRBJ2-7 gives the full variable domain: EPEVTQTPSHQVTQMGQEVILRCVPISNHLYFYWYRQILGQKVEFLVSFYNNEISEKSEIFDDQFSVERPDGSNFTLKIRSTKLEDSAMYFCASSVGSEPYEQYFGPGTRLTVT.

The chain links TRBV14 to TRBJ2-5; D is unresolved. The germline V gene has CDR1 SGHDN and CDR2 FVKESK. CDR3 length: 13 residues. Between the trimmed V and J ends, which lost 1 base and 7 bases, there was a span of 10 bases. The CDR3 DNA sequence: TGTGCCAGCAGCCAAGTTCCCGTCAGGACCCAGTACTTC. Its translation is CASSQVPVRTQYF.

The chain combines TRBV30 with TRBJ2-5, with D perhaps matching TRBD2 (6 bases). The CDR3 spans 13 residues. Germline V gives CDR1 GTSNPN, CDR2 SVGIG (reference sequence). V lost 2 bases, J lost 5 bases, and 12 bases lay in between. CDR3 in DNA: TGTGCCTGGAGTACGGGGGAGTGGGAGACCCAGTACTTC. This gives the protein CAWSTGEWETQYF.

The gene calls are TRBV5-1 and TRBJ1-1, with 7 bases identical to TRBD1. The V segment lost 0 bases and the J segment 0 bases; nucleotides outside the gene matches: 2. Germline V gene data show CDR1 as SGHRS and CDR2 as YFSETQ. The length of the CDR3 is 15 residues. CDR3 in DNA: TGCGCCAGCAGCTTGGGGGACAGCATGAACACTGAAGCTTTCTTT. Translated: CASSLGDSMNTEAFF.

The chain recombines TRBV29-1 with TRBJ1-1, with D possibly matching TRBD1 (6 bases). The CDR3 runs 18 residues. Germline loops: CDR1 SQVTM, CDR2 ANQGSEA. Trimming cost V 1 base and J 0 bases, with 21 bases left between them. The CDR3 DNA sequence: TGCAGCGTTGAAGGGGGGCTACCATACAACCTTATGAACACTGAAGCTTTCTTT. Translated, it gives CSVEGGLPYNLMNTEAFF. The complete variable domain, with remaining parts taken from reference TRBV29-1 and TRBJ1-1, reads SAVISQKPSRDICQRGTSLTIQCQVDSQVTMMFWYRQQPGQSLTLIATANQGSEATYESGFVIDKFPISRPNLTFSTLTVSNMSPEDSSIYLCSVEGGLPYNLMNTEAFFGQGTRLTVV.

V usage is TRBV28 and J usage is TRBJ1-5; D call uncertain. V was trimmed by 10 bases and J by 1 base, leaving 14 bases between them. CDR3 length equals 14 residues. Germline assignment: CDR1 MDHEN and CDR2 SYDVKM. CDR3 sequence reads: CAKRNEFSNQPQHF. CDR3 DNA: TGTGCCAAGCGGAACGAATTCAGCAATCAGCCCCAGCATTTT.

V and J are TRBV11-2 and TRBJ1-5; TRBD1 might be the D (5 bases). The CDR3 contains 13 residues. Germline V lookup: CDR1 SGHAT, CDR2 FQNNGV. V dropped 6 bases and J dropped 5 bases, with 11 bases sitting between them. The CDR3 loop is CASSQGRYQPQHF. The CDR3 coding sequence is TGTGCCAGCAGTCAGGGCCGATATCAGCCCCAGCATTTT.

The chain combines TRBV5-1 with TRBJ2-1; 8 nucleotides align to TRBD2. Germline lookup yields CDR1 SGHRS and CDR2 YFSETQ. J gave up 7 bases and V 2 bases, and 11 bases lay outside the gene matches. The CDR3 length is 16 residues. CDR3 protein: CASSLLPGLDKNEQFF. CDR3 nucleotide sequence: TGCGCCAGCAGCTTACTGCCGGGACTAGATAAAAATGAGCAGTTCTTC.

V and J are TRBV6-1 and TRBJ2-3; 7 nucleotides align to TRBD2. CDR1 is MNHNS, CDR2 SASEGT, per germline. The V and J ends lost 6 bases and 5 bases, in that order; junction bases with no gene match: 5. The CDR3 has 13 residues. This CDR3 is CASRGRGGDTQYF. Here the CDR3 DNA reads TGTGCCAGCAGGGGCCGCGGGGGAGATACGCAGTATTTT.

This rearrangement joins TRBV7-3 to TRBJ2-7, with D perhaps matching TRBD2 (5 bases). Germline values: CDR1 SGHTA, CDR2 FQGTGA. CDR3 length: 13 amino acids. V shed 5 bases and J shed 2 bases, with 10 bases lying between them. The CDR3 loop reads CASSPGRAYEQYF. In DNA form, the CDR3 reads TGTGCCAGCAGCCCGGGAAGGGCCTACGAGCAGTACTTC.

The chain is built from TRBV4-1 and TRBJ2-1; D may be TRBD1 (5 bases). Germline V gives CDR1 MGHRA, CDR2 YSYEKL. The V end was cut by 1 base, the J end by 5 bases, with 12 bases between. CDR3 length equals 15 residues. This CDR3 is CASSQARGVNNEQFF. CDR3 DNA sequence: TGCGCCAGCAGCCAAGCAAGGGGTGTGAACAATGAGCAGTTCTTC.